These 18 T cell receptor beta chains came from one sample sequenced in a study of cytomegalovirus exposure and HLA in healthy donors (dated by TCRdb to about 2017). Libraries came from the immunoSEQ multiplex PCR assay. The multiplex PCR relied on a mix of 60 forward primers for TCR Vbeta segments and 13 reverse primers for TCR Jbeta segments. TCRdb stores this immuneACCESS table with in-frame sequences only. Part of the clones is absent; in the studies checked, under half of the shortfall reflects unresolved V genes, and no reason is known for the rest. Within this sample are some 190,000 clones, with 82% of them counted one time only. The ten largest clones represent roughly 1.4% of the sample. The sample consisted of PBMCs. The receptors were sampled from a man aged 35 to 55 in good health and CMV-seronegative.

This clone was seen a few times. CDR3 nucleotide sequence: TGTGCCAGCAGCTCTCGGACAGGCGCAACTAATGAAAAACTGTTTTTT. This codes for CASSSRTGATNEKLFF. The J gene is TRBJ1-4, the V gene TRBV11-3; 7 bases match TRBD1. The CDR3 is 16 amino acids. Germline V lookup: CDR1 SGHNT, CDR2 YENEEA. After removal of 4 bases from V and 0 bases from J, the junction contained 5 bases not matched to a gene.

This clone was observed a handful of times. The gene calls are TRBV30 and TRBJ1-5; D remains ambiguous. Germline V lookup: CDR1 GTSNPN, CDR2 SVGIG (reference sequence). Trimming removed 4 bases at V and 0 bases at J, with 7 bases between. This CDR3 is built from 13 residues. CDR3 protein: CAWTGSSNQPQHF. The CDR3 nucleotides are TGTGCCTGGACAGGCAGTAGCAATCAGCCCCAGCATTTT.

J is TRBJ2-2 and V is TRBV11-2; D gene ambiguous. The length of the CDR3 is 17 residues. Per the germline V gene, CDR1 is SGHAT and CDR2 is FQNNGV. Deletions cut 5 bases from V and 3 bases from J, with 19 bases between. The CDR3 DNA sequence: TGTGCCAGCAGCGCGCCCTCGTCCCGCCGGGACACCGGGGAGCTGTTTTTT. Translation: CASSAPSSRRDTGELFF.

The V and J genes are TRBV7-8 and TRBJ2-1; 10 bases map to TRBD1. Germline CDR1 is SGHVS and CDR2 is FQNEAQ. This CDR3 is 15 amino acids long. The trim removed 6 bases at V and 10 bases at J, leaving 12 bases unmatched. This CDR3 is CASRRPRTGGEEQFF. In nucleotides, the CDR3 is TGTGCCAGCAGGCGACCCCGGACAGGGGGGGAGGAGCAGTTCTTC.

This chain uses TRBV19 with TRBJ1-1; D remains unclear. Germline CDR1 and CDR2: LNHDA and SQIVND (reference sequence). The CDR3 spans 16 residues. Trimming stripped 6 bases from V and 3 bases from J, with 20 bases between. CDR3 protein: CASSPIKGSGDTEAFF. Here the CDR3 DNA reads TGTGCCAGTAGCCCGATTAAAGGTTCCGGGGACACTGAAGCTTTCTTT. The whole variable domain, remainder taken from reference TRBV19 and TRBJ1-1, is DGGITQSPKYLFRKEGQNVTLSCEQNLNHDAMYWYRQDPGQGLRLIYYSQIVNDFQKGDIAEGYSVSREKKESFPLTVTSAQKNPTAFYLCASSPIKGSGDTEAFFGQGTRLTVV.

The J gene is TRBJ2-1, the V gene TRBV6-5, with 12 bases fitting TRBD2. J lost 10 bases, V lost 7 bases, and 8 bases had no gene match. Germline CDR1 is MNHEY and CDR2 is SVGAGI. CDR3 size: 14 residues. This chain's CDR3 is CASTRLAGAGEQFF. In DNA form, the CDR3 reads TGTGCCAGCACCCGACTAGCGGGAGCCGGAGAGCAGTTCTTC.

The chain joins TRBV7-3 to TRBJ2-5; 8 bases map to TRBD2. The CDR3 has 14 amino acids. Unmatched junction bases numbered 7, after V lost 5 bases and J lost 5 bases. The germline gives CDR1 SGHTA, CDR2 FQGTGA. The DNA of the CDR3 is TGTGCCAGCAGCCGGGGGGGGCTAGGTGAGACCCAGTACTTC. It translates to CASSRGGLGETQYF.

The rearrangement uses TRBV27 and TRBJ2-3; 10 bases map to TRBD1. V trimming: 6 bases; J trimming: 6 bases; junction bases outside the gene matches: 6. The CDR3 extends over 14 amino acids. Germline values: CDR1 MNHEY, CDR2 SMNVEV (reference sequence). CDR3 sequence reads: CASSRTGGLDTQYF. As DNA, the CDR3 is TGTGCCAGCAGCCGGACAGGGGGGCTGGATACGCAGTATTTT.

This chain uses TRBV27 with TRBJ2-2, with D unclear. The germline V and J ends were trimmed by 6 bases and 4 bases, with 9 bases remaining between them. The V gene's germline CDR1 is MNHEY and CDR2 SMNVEV (reference sequence). This CDR3 is 13 amino acids long. The CDR3 region has the DNA TGTGCCAGCAGCCCATTCGGCACCGGGGAGCTGTTTTTT. This sequence encodes CASSPFGTGELFF.

This rearrangement joins TRBV7-3 to TRBJ2-5; weak D call: TRBD1 (6 bases). V gave up 1 base and J gave up 5 bases, with 8 bases separating them. The CDR3 extends over 13 amino acids. Germline CDR1 is SGHTA and CDR2 is FQGTGA. As DNA, the CDR3 is TGTGCCAGCAGCTTAAACAGGGTCGAGACCCAGTACTTC. Its protein is CASSLNRVETQYF.

The chain couples TRBV4-3 to TRBJ2-7, with a possible D match to TRBD1 (6 bases). This CDR3 has 13 residues. Germline V lookup: CDR1 LGHNA, CDR2 YSLEER. V was cut by 3 bases and J by 3 bases, with 9 bases left in between. The chain's CDR3 is CASSQGHFYEQYF. CDR3 bases: TGCGCCAGCAGCCAGGGACACTTCTACGAGCAGTACTTC.

This clone was counted only a few times. At the DNA level, this CDR3 is encoded by other sequences in the same sample as well. The V and J genes are TRBV28 and TRBJ2-1, with 9 positions matching TRBD2. Unmatched junction bases numbered 5, after V lost 4 bases and J lost 4 bases. Germline V gene data show CDR1 as MDHEN and CDR2 as SYDVKM. This CDR3 has 15 amino acids. The CDR3 protein is CASSSLAGRYNEQFF. The CDR3 DNA is TGTGCCAGCAGTTCGCTAGCGGGGCGGTACAATGAGCAGTTCTTC. Filled out from reference TRBV28 and TRBJ2-1, the complete variable domain reads DVKVTQSSRYLVKRTGEKVFLECVQDMDHENMFWYRQDPGLGLRLIYFSYDVKMKEKGDIPEGYSVSREKKERFSLILESASTNQTSMYLCASSSLAGRYNEQFFGPGTRLTVL.

This sequence joins TRBV11-2 and TRBJ2-5, with unresolved D. Looked up from germline, CDR1 is SGHAT and CDR2 is FQNNGV. This CDR3 is built from 12 residues. Trimming cost V 4 bases and J 1 base, with 4 bases left between them. The CDR3 sequence: CASSYRQETQYF. As DNA, the CDR3 is TGTGCCAGCAGCTATCGCCAAGAGACCCAGTACTTC.

The chain recombines TRBV6-5 with TRBJ1-1; D perhaps matches TRBD1 (6 bases). V was pared by 0 bases and J by 7 bases, with 12 bases between. Germline V CDR1 and CDR2: MNHEY, SVGAGI. This CDR3 comprises 14 residues. The CDR3 region has the DNA TGTGCCAGCAGTTACTCGATGGCAGGGGTTGAAGCTTTCTTT. Translated, it gives CASSYSMAGVEAFF.

The rearrangement joins TRBV30 to TRBJ1-3; D gene unclear. Germline V gene data show CDR1 as GTSNPN and CDR2 as SVGIG (reference sequence). This CDR3 spans 14 amino acids. Trimming took 0 bases from V and 1 from J, leaving 7 bases between them. CDR3 sequence (DNA): TGTGCCTGGAGTGTGGGCCGGTCTGGAAACACCATATATTTT. This sequence encodes CAWSVGRSGNTIYF.

The J gene is TRBJ2-7, the V gene TRBV7-2; TRBD2 agrees at 9 bases. J lost 3 bases, V lost 3 bases, and 9 bases had no gene match. CDR1 SGHTA and CDR2 FQGNSA come from the germline V gene. This CDR3 has 16 residues. CDR3 nucleotide sequence: TGTGCCAGCAGCTTTCTACTAGCGGGCTTTGGCTACGAGCAGTACTTC. Its translation: CASSFLLAGFGYEQYF.

The J gene is TRBJ1-1, the V gene TRBV29-1, with a possible D match to TRBD1 (6 bases). CDR1 SQVTM and CDR2 ANQGSEA come from the germline V gene. This CDR3 contains 13 residues. V was shortened by 7 bases and J by 0 bases, with 12 bases between the two germline ends. The CDR3 DNA reads as TGCAGCGCCCGGACAGACATGAACACTGAAGCTTTCTTT. Translating it yields CSARTDMNTEAFF.

The chain is built from TRBV7-9 and TRBJ1-4; the match to TRBD1 covers 9 bases. The CDR3 runs 15 residues. V trimming: 5 bases; J trimming: 6 bases; junction bases outside the gene matches: 7. Germline CDR1 reads SEHNR; CDR2 reads FQNEAQ (reference sequence). CDR3 amino acids: CASSKLTGGDEKLFF. In DNA form, the CDR3 reads TGTGCCAGCAGCAAACTGACAGGGGGGGATGAAAAACTGTTTTTT.